The 2 T cell receptor beta chains presented below share a single source sample, sequenced in a study of blood T cell repertoires in COVID-19. Some clones are missing from TCRdb's copy, which holds only in-frame ones; the method was immunoSEQ multiplex PCR. The repertoire holds more than 90,000 clones, with around 76% as singletons. The sample was peripheral blood. The origin of the receptors is an elderly man with acute or convalescent COVID-19.

The CDR3 region is CAWSVLQGYSPLHF. The DNA for the CDR3 is TGTGCCTGGAGTGTACTACAGGGTTATTCACCCCTCCACTTT. The chain is built from TRBV30 and TRBJ1-6; TRBD1 is a possible D gene (6 bases). CDR1 and CDR2 from the germline V gene are GTSNPN and SVGIG (reference sequence). This CDR3 is 14 amino acids long. Trimming pared 0 bases from V and 8 bases from J, leaving 11 bases between.

CDR3 nucleotides: TGCAGTTCTGGTCAGGGGTCGGTACGTGGCTACACCTTC. Translation gives CSSGQGSVRGYTF. The chain has TRBV29-1 and TRBJ1-2, with TRBD1 as a possible D gene (6 bases). The CDR3 totals 13 residues. Germline values: CDR1 SQVTM, CDR2 ANQGSEA.